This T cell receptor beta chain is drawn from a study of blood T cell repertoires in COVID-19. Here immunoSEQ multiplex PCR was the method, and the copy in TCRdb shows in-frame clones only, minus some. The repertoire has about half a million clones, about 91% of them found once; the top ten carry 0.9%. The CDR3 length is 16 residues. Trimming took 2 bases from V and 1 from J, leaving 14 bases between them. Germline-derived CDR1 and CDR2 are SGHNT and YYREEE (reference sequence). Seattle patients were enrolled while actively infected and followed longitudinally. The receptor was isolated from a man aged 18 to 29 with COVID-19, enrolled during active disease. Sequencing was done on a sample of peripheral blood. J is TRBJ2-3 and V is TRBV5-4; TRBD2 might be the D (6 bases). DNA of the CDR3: TGTGCCAGCAGCTTCGTCCGGGAGCCCCGCACAGATACGCAGTATTTT. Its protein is CASSFVREPRTDTQYF.